What follows are 5 T cell receptor beta chains derived from one specimen sequenced in a study of blood T cells in healthy people across ages. Next came a second PCR, run for about 6 to 11 cycles, which used a sample-barcoded 5' primer along with a J-beta primer mix. TCRdb passed the 5' RACE reads through MiXCR, listing each CDR3 protein once. The sample contains around 1,900,000 distinct CDR3 sequences, roughly two fifths of which appear only once. Sequenced material: blood. The receptors stem from a human donor in good health.

The gene calls are TRBV29-1 and TRBJ1-1, with TRBD1 matching over 7 bases. The germline V gene encodes CDR1 SQVTM and CDR2 ANQGSEA. With V trimmed by 7 bases and J by 2 bases, 4 bases remained unmatched. The CDR3 is 12 residues long. This CDR3 is CSDGTANTEAFF. CDR3 coding DNA: TGCAGCGACGGGACAGCAAACACTGAAGCTTTCTTT.

The chain links TRBV5-1 to TRBJ1-6, with D hard to call. Germline V gene data show CDR1 as SGHRS and CDR2 as YFSETQ. Deletions cut 1 base from V and 7 bases from J, with 9 bases between. This CDR3 region has 14 residues. The CDR3 protein is CASSLKEPNSPLHF. In DNA, the CDR3 is TGCGCCAGCAGCTTGAAGGAACCAAATTCACCCCTCCACTTT.

V and J are TRBV20-1 and TRBJ1-2; D is uncertain. The CDR3 is 14 amino acids. Germline CDR1 and CDR2: DFQATT and SNEGSKA (reference sequence). The germline V and J ends were trimmed by 5 bases and 2 bases, with 15 bases remaining between them. This CDR3 is CSAHNDWPNYGYTF. The CDR3 coding sequence is TGCAGTGCTCACAACGACTGGCCCAACTATGGCTACACCTTC.

This clonotype was seen more than once but under ten times. This chain uses TRBV5-1 with TRBJ2-3, with D possibly TRBD2 on 5 matching bases. Germline loops: CDR1 SGHRS, CDR2 YFSETQ. Deletions cut 3 bases from V and 2 bases from J, with 13 bases between. The CDR3 contains 15 residues. The CDR3: CASSSGVAITDTQYF. The CDR3 coding sequence is TGCGCCAGCAGCTCCGGGGTGGCAATCACAGATACGCAGTATTTT.

A few counts support this clonotype. The chain employs TRBV2 and TRBJ2-1; D is uncertain. Germline V gene lookup returns CDR1 SNHLY and CDR2 FYNNEI. The V and J ends lost 4 bases and 8 bases respectively, with 6 bases between them. CDR3 length: 11 amino acids. CDR3 DNA sequence: TGTGCCAGCAGTGGGTTTGATGAGCAGTTCTTC. Protein sequence: CASSGFDEQFF.